These T cell receptor beta chains were read from a single sample in a study of cytomegalovirus exposure and HLA in healthy donors. Some clones are missing from TCRdb's copy, which holds only in-frame ones; the method was immunoSEQ multiplex PCR. The data show some 150,000 clones, nearly 10% seen once. The source material was PBMCs. These receptors were taken from a man aged 50-59 years in good health and CMV-seronegative. The CDR3 runs from the conserved cysteine through the conserved F or W. Fields, in order: clone size, J gene, V gene, D gene, CDR3 protein, CDR3 DNA. D genes are given only for firm matches. Expanded clones are given a class, and other clones once, few, many or no size at all.

>few|TRBJ2-2|TRBV25-1|-
CASSVPGRGELFF
TGTGCCAGCAGTGTGCCGGGAAGGGGGGAGCTGTTTTTT
>few|TRBJ2-1|TRBV6-5|-
CASSSWDKQFF
TGTGCCAGCAGTTCCTGGGACAAGCAGTTCTTC
>few|TRBJ2-3|TRBV7-9|TRBD2
CASSTLAAQREYF
TGTGCCAGCAGCACACTAGCGGCCCAAAGGGAGTATTTT
>-|TRBJ2-1|TRBV6-4|TRBD2
CASSVAGGVNEQFF
TGTGCCAGCAGTGTGGCGGGGGGCGTCAATGAGCAGTTCTTC
>few|TRBJ2-7|TRBV7-9|TRBD1
CASRSSGTGYEQYF
TGTGCCAGCAGATCCTCCGGGACAGGGTACGAGCAGTACTTC
>-|TRBJ1-2|TRBV19|-
CASRIGVSENYGYTF
TGTGCCAGTAGAATTGGAGTCAGCGAGAACTATGGCTACACCTTC
>-|TRBJ2-1|TRBV6-1|-
CASSGDSHNEQFF
TGTGCCAGCAGTGGGGACTCCCACAATGAGCAGTTCTTC
>-|TRBJ2-2|TRBV6-4|TRBD2
CASSDRGDVSGELFF
TGTGCCAGCAGTGACCGGGGGGATGTATCCGGGGAGCTGTTTTTT
>few|TRBJ1-3|TRBV25-1|TRBD1
CASSELGTGSGNTIYF
TGTGCCAGCAGTGAACTCGGGACAGGCTCTGGAAACACCATATATTTT
>few|TRBJ2-7|TRBV5-5|TRBD1
CASSLALRGLYEQYF
TGTGCCAGCAGCTTGGCCCTAAGGGGGCTCTACGAGCAGTACTTC
>-|TRBJ1-6|TRBV9|-
CASSRRRRVGSSYNSPLHF
TGTGCCAGCAGCCGACGACGGCGGGTAGGTAGCTCCTATAATTCACCCCTCCACTTT
>-|TRBJ2-1|TRBV6-1|TRBD1
CASSEGTGYNEQFF
TGTGCCAGCAGTGAGGGGACAGGGTACAATGAGCAGTTCTTC
>-|TRBJ2-7|TRBV18|TRBD2
CASSPTGLAGTYEQYF
TGTGCCAGCTCACCTACGGGACTAGCGGGGACCTACGAGCAGTACTTC
>few|TRBJ2-2|TRBV7-6|TRBD2
CASSLVASGRAATGELFF
TGTGCCAGCAGCTTAGTGGCTAGCGGGAGGGCGGCCACCGGGGAGCTGTTTTTT
>few|TRBJ1-1|TRBV9|-
CASSVVSTGDTEAFF
TGTGCCAGCAGCGTAGTGTCGACCGGGGACACTGAAGCTTTCTTT
>-|TRBJ1-3|TRBV28|-
CASSFRGRNTIYF
TGTGCCAGCAGTTTCAGGGGTAGAAACACCATATATTTT
>-|TRBJ2-7|TRBV5-1|-
CASSLEGGYTYEQYF
TGCGCCAGCAGCTTGGAAGGGGGATACACCTACGAGCAGTACTTC
>few|TRBJ1-1|TRBV30|-
CAYSWEGNTEAFF
TGTGCCTACTCGTGGGAGGGAAACACTGAAGCTTTCTTT
>few|TRBJ1-2|TRBV6-6|TRBD1
CASSLTGGATHGYTF
TGTGCCAGCAGTTTAACAGGGGGCGCGACCCATGGCTACACCTTC
>-|TRBJ2-2|TRBV30|-
CAWDRLANTGELFF
TGTGCCTGGGATCGACTAGCGAACACCGGGGAGCTGTTTTTT
>-|TRBJ2-3|TRBV7-3|TRBD2
CASSLGYGPAGGTGDTQYF
TGTGCCAGCAGCTTAGGATATGGGCCAGCGGGAGGTACGGGAGATACGCAGTATTTT